Listed below are T cell receptor beta chains from one sample, sequenced in a study of Ad26.COV2.S vaccination and SARS-CoV-2 variants. The protocol was immunoSEQ multiplex PCR, while the TCRdb copy is restricted to in-frame clones and leaves out a portion. The repertoire has 330,000 or so clones, 90% of them found once; the top ten carry around 5.5%. Sequenced material: peripheral blood, taken in a trial of Ad26.COV2.S vaccine versus placebo. Receptor source: a person between 18 and 60 years old who received the Ad26.COV2.S COVID-19 vaccine or a placebo. Both conserved end residues are trimmed from each CDR3.

j_call: TRBJ2-7
v_call: TRBV2
cdr3_aa: ASIGVTGSYEQY

j_call: TRBJ1-5
v_call: TRBV5-1
cdr3_aa: ASSLDPTNSNQPQH

j_call: TRBJ2-3
v_call: TRBV6-5
cdr3_aa: ASSPRDRGTDTQY

j_call: TRBJ1-1
v_call: TRBV6-5
cdr3_aa: ASSYSRVGNTEAF

j_call: TRBJ2-2
v_call: TRBV4-1
cdr3_aa: ASSLSGGQGTGELF

j_call: TRBJ1-6
v_call: TRBV7-9
cdr3_aa: ASSLEGAPLH

j_call: TRBJ2-5
v_call: TRBV7-6
cdr3_aa: ASSWAEETQY

j_call: TRBJ1-2
v_call: TRBV4-3
cdr3_aa: ASSFRGGGQGGYT

j_call: TRBJ1-2
v_call: TRBV4-1
cdr3_aa: ASSQEGYGYT

j_call: TRBJ2-2
v_call: TRBV28
cdr3_aa: ASSAGTQGTGELF